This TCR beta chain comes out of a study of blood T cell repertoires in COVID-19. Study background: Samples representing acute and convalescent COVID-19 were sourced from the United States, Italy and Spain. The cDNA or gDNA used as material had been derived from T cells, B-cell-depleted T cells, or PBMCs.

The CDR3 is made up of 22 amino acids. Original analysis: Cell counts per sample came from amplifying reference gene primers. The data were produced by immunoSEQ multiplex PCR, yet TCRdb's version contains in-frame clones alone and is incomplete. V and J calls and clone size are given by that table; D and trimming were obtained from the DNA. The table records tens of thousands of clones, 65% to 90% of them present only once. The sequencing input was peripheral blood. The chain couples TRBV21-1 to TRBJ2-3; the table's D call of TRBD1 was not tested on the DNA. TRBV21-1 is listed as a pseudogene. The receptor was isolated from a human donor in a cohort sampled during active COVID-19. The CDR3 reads CASSKALLLSEPKDRVEDTQYF. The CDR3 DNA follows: TGTGCCAGCAGCAAAGCACTCTTACTTTCCGAGCCAAAAGACAGGGTCGAAGATACGCAGTATTTT.